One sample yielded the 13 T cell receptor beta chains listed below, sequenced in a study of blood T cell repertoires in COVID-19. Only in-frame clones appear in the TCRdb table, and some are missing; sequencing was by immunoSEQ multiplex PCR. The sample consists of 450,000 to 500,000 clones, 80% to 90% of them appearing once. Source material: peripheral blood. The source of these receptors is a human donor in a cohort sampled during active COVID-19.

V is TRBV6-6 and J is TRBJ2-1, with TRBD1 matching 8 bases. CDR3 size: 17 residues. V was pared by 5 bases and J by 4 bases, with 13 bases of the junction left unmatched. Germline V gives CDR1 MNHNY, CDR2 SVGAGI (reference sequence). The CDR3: CASSQIQGVIPYNEQFF. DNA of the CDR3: TGTGCCAGCAGTCAAATACAGGGGGTGATCCCGTACAATGAGCAGTTCTTC.

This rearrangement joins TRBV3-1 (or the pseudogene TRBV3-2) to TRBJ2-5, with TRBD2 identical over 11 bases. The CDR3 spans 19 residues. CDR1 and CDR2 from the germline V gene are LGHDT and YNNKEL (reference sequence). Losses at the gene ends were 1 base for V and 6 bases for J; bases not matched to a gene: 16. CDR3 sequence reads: CASSQGVFTSGSITKTQYF. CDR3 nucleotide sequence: TGTGCCAGCAGCCAAGGGGTCTTTACTAGCGGGAGTATCACGAAGACCCAGTACTTC.

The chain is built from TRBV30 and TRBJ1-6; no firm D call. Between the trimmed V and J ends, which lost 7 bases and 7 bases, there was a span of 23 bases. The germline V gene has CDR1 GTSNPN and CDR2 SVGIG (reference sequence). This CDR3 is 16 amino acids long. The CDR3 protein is CASLVLSRGGNSPLHF. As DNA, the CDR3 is TGTGCCTCGCTAGTTCTGTCCAGAGGAGGAAATTCACCCCTCCACTTT.

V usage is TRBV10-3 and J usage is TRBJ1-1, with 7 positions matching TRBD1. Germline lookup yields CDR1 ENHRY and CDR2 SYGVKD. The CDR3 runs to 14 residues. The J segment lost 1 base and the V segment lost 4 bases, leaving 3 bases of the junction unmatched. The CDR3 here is CAISGGGRNTEAFF. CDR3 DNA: TGTGCCATCAGTGGAGGGGGCCGGAACACTGAAGCTTTCTTT.

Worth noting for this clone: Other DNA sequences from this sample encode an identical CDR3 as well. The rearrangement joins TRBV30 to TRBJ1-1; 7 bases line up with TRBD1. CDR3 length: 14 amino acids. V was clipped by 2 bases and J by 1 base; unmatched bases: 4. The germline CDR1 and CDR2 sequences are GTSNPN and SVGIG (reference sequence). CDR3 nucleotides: TGTGCCTGGAGTACGGGGACAGCGAACACTGAAGCTTTCTTT. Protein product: CAWSTGTANTEAFF.

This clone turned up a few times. The CDR3 DNA reads as TGTGCCAGTAGTGGCACAGTGGGCACTGAAGCTTTCTTT. Amino acid sequence: CASSGTVGTEAFF. This chain joins TRBV19 and TRBJ1-1; D is undetermined. The CDR3 is 13 residues long. CDR1 is LNHDA, CDR2 SQIVND, per germline (reference sequence). With 5 bases removed from V and 4 bases from J, the gap between germline ends came to 11 bases.

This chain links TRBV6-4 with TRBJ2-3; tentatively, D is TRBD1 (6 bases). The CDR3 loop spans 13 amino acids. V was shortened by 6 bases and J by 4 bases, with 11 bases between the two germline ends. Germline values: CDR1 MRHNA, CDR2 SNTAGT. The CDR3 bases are TGTGCCAGCAGGAACAGGGTCGCAGATACGCAGTATTTT. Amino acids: CASRNRVADTQYF.

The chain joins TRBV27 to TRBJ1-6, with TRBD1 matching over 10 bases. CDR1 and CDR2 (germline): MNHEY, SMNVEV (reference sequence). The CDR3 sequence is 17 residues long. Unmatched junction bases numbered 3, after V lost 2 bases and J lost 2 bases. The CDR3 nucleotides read TGTGCCAGCAGTTTAAGGACAGGGGGTGCCTATAATTCACCCCTCCACTTT. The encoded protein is CASSLRTGGAYNSPLHF.

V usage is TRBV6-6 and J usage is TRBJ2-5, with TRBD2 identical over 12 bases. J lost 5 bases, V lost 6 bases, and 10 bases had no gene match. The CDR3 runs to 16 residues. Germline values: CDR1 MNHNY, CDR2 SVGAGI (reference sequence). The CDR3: CASSSGLAGMGETQYF. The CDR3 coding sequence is TGTGCCAGCAGCTCTGGACTAGCGGGAATGGGTGAGACCCAGTACTTC.

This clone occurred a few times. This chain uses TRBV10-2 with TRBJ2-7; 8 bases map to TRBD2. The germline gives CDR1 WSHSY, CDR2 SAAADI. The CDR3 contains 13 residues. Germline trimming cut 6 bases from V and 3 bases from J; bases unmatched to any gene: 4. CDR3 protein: CASRSGRNYEQYF. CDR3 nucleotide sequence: TGCGCCAGCAGGAGCGGGAGAAACTACGAGCAGTACTTC.

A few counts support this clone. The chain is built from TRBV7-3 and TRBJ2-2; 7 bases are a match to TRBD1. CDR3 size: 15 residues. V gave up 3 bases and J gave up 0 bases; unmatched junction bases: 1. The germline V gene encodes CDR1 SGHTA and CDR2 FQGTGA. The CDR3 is CASSFGQANTGELFF. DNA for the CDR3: TGTGCCAGCAGCTTCGGACAGGCGAACACCGGGGAGCTGTTTTTT.

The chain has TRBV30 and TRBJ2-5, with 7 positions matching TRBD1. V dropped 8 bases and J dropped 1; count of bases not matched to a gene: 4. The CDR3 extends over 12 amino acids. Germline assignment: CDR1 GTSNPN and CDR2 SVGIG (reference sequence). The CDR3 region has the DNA TGTGCCGCCAGGACAGGCCAAGAGACCCAGTACTTC. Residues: CAARTGQETQYF.

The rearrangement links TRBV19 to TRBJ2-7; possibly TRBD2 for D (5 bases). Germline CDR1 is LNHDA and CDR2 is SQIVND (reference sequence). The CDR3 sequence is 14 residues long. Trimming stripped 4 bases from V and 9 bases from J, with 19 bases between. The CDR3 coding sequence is TGTGCCAGTAGTAAGGACGGGGTTTACGATGGGCAGTACTTC. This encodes CASSKDGVYDGQYF.